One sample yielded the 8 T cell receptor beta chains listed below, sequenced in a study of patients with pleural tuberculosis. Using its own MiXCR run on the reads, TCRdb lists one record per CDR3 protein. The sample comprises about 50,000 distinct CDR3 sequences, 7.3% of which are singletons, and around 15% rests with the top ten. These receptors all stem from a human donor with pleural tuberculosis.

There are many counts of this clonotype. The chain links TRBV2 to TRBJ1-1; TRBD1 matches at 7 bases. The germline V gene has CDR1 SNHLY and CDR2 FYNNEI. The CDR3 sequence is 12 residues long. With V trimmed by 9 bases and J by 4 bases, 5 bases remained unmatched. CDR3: CARMDRSTEAFF. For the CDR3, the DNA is TGTGCCAGGATGGACAGGTCCACTGAAGCTTTCTTT.

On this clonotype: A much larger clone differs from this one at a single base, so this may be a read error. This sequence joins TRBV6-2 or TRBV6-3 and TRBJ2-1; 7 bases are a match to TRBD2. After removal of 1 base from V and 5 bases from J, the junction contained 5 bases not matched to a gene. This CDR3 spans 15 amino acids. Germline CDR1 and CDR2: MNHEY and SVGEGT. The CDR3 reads CASSYLAGENNEQFF. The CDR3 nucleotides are TGTGCCAGCAGTTACTTGGCGGGAGAGAACAATGAGCAGTTCTTC.

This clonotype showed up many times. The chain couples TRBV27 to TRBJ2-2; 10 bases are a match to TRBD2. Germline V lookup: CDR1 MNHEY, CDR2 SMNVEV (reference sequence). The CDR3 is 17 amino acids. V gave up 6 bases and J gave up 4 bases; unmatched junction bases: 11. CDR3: CASRFSSGRAGTGELFF. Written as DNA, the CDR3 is TGTGCCAGCAGATTTTCGAGCGGGAGGGCAGGCACCGGGGAGCTGTTTTTT.

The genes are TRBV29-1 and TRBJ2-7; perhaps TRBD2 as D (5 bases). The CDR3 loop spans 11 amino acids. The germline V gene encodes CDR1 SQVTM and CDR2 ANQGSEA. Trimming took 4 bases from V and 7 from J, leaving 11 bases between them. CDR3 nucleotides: TGCAGCGTTGTGTGGTGGGAGGAGCAGTACTTC. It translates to CSVVWWEEQYF.

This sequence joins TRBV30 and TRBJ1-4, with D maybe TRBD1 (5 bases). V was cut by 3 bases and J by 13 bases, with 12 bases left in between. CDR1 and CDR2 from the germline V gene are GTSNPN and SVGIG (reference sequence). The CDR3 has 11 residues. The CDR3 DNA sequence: TGTGCCTGGAGAGGGACTGCTTCACTGTTTTTT. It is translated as CAWRGTASLFF.

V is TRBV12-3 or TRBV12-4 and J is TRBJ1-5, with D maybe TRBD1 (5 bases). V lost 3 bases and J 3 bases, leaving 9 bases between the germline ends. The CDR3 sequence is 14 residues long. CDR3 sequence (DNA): TGTGCCAGCAGTTTGAGGGGCCCCAATCAGCCCCAGCATTTT. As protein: CASSLRGPNQPQHF.

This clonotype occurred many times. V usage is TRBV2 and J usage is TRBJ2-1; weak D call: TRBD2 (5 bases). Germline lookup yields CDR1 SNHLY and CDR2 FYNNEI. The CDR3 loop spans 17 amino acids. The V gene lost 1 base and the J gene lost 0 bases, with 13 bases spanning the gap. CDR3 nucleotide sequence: TGTGCCAGCAGTGAAGGACGGAACCGGGGCTCCTACAATGAGCAGTTCTTC. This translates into CASSEGRNRGSYNEQFF.

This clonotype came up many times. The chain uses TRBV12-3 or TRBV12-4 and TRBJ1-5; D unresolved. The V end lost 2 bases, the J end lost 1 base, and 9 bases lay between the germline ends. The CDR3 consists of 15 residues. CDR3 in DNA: TGTGCCAGCAGTTTAACGGGTAGGAGCAATCAGCCCCAGCATTTT. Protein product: CASSLTGRSNQPQHF.